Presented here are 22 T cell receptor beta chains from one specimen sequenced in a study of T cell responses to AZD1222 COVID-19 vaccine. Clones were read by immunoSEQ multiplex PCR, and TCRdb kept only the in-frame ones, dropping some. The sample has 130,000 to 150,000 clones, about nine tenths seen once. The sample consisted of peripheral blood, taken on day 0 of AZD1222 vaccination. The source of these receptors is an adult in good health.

The DNA for the CDR3 is TGTGCCAGCAGCATAGGGGGGCGGGGGATCGCTAGCACAGATACGCAGTATTTT. Its protein is CASSIGGRGIASTDTQYF. The chain is built from TRBV7-2 and TRBJ2-3; a possible D gene is TRBD2 (7 bases). The CDR3 has 18 amino acids. Germline V gene lookup returns CDR1 SGHTA and CDR2 FQGNSA. V lost 5 bases to trimming and J lost 0 bases, with 21 bases between them.

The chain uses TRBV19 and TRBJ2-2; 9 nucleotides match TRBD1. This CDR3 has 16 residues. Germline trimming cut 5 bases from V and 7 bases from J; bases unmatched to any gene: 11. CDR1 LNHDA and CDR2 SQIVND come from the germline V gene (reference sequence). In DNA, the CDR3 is TGTGCCAGTAGTCCCGACAGGGGGTGGGATCGCGGGGAGCTGTTTTTT. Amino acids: CASSPDRGWDRGELFF.

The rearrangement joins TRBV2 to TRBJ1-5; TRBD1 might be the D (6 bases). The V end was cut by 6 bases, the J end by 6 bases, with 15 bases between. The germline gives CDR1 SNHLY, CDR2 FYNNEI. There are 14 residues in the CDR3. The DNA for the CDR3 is TGTGCCAGCAGAAAGGGGGTGGTGAGTCAGCCCCAGCATTTT. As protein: CASRKGVVSQPQHF.

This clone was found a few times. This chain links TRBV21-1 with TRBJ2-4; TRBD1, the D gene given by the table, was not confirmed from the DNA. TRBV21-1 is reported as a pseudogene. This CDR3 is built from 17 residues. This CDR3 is CASSINRGQIAKNIQYF. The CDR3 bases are TGTGCCAGCAGCATAAACAGGGGGCAGATAGCCAAAAACATTCAGTACTTC.

This CDR3 is CATSRVPRAVAGSYNEQFF. CDR3 coding DNA: TGTGCCACCAGCAGAGTTCCTCGCGCGGTAGCGGGGAGTTACAATGAGCAGTTCTTC. The J gene is TRBJ2-1, the V gene TRBV15, with 8 bases identical to TRBD2. The V segment lost 1 base and the J segment 4 bases; nucleotides outside the gene matches: 15. CDR3 size: 19 residues. Per germline, CDR1 LNHNV and CDR2 YYDKDF (reference sequence).

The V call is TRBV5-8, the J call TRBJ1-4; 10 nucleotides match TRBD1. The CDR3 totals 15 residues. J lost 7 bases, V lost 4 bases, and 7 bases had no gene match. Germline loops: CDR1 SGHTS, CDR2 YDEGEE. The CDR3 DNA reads TGTGCCAGCAGCGGCGGACAGGGGGTTTTTGAAAAACTGTTTTTT. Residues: CASSGGQGVFEKLFF. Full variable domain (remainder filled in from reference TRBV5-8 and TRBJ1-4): EAGVTQSPTHLIKTRGQQATLRCSPISGHTSVYWYQQALGLGLQFLLWYDEGEERNRGNFPPRFSGRQFPNYSSELNVNALELEDSALYLCASSGGQGVFEKLFFGSGTQLSVL.

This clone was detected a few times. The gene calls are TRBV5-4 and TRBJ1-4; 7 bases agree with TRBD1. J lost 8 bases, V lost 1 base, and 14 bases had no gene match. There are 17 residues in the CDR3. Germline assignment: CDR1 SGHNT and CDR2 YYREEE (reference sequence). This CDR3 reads CASSLLLSPDRLEKLFF. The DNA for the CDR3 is TGTGCCAGCAGCTTGTTGTTATCCCCGGACAGGTTAGAAAAACTGTTTTTT.

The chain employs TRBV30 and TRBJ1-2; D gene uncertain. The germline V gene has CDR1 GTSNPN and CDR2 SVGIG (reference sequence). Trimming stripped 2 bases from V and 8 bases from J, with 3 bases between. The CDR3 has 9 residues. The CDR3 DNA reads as TGTGCCTGGAGTCCCGGCTACACCTTC. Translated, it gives CAWSPGYTF.

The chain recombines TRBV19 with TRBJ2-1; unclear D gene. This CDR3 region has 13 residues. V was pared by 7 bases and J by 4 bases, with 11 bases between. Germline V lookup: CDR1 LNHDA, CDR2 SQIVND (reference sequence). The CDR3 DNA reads TGTGCCAGTACCCTCTCCCTATACAATGAGCAGTTCTTC. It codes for CASTLSLYNEQFF.

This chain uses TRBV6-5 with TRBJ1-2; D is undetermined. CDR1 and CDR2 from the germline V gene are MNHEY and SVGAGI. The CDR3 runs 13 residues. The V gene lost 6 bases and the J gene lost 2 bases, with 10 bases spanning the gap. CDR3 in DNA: TGTGCCAGCAGCGAGACGGAGAACTATGGCTACACCTTC. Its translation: CASSETENYGYTF.

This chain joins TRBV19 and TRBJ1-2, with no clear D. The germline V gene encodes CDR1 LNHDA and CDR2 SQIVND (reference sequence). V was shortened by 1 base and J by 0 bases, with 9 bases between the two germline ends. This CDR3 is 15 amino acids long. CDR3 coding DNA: TGTGCCAGTAGTATAGGCACAGAAGCTAACTATGGCTACACCTTC. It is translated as CASSIGTEANYGYTF.

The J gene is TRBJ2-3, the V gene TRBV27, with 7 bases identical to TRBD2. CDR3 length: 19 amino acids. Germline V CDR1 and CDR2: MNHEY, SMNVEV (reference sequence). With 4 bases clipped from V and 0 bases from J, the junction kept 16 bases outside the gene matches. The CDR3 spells CASSWAYLTSGDSTDTQYF. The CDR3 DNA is TGTGCCAGCAGTTGGGCATACCTAACGAGCGGGGATAGCACAGATACGCAGTATTTT.

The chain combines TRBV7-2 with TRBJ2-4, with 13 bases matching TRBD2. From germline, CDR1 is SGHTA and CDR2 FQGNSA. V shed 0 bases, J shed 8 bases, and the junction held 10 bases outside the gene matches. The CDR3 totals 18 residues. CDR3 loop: CASSLATSGGSFWYIQYF. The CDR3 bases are TGTGCCAGCAGCTTAGCGACTAGCGGGGGGTCTTTTTGGTACATTCAGTACTTC.

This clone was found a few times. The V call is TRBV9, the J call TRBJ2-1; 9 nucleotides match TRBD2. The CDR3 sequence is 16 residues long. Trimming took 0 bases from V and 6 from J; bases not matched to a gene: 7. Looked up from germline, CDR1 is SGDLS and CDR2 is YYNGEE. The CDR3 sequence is CASSVATGGGGNEQFF. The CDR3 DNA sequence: TGTGCCAGCAGCGTAGCTACTGGCGGGGGGGGCAATGAGCAGTTCTTC. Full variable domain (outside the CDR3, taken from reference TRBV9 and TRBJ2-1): DSGVTQTPKHLITATGQRVTLRCSPRSGDLSVYWYQQSLDQGLQFLIQYYNGEERAKGNILERFSAQQFPDLHSELNLSSLELGDSALYFCASSVATGGGGNEQFFGPGTRLTVL.

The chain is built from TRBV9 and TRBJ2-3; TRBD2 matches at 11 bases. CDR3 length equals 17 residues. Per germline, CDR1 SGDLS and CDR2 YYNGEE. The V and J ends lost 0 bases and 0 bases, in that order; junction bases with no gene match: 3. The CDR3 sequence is CASSVDSGRASTDTQYF. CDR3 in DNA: TGTGCCAGCAGCGTAGATAGCGGGAGGGCTAGCACAGATACGCAGTATTTT.

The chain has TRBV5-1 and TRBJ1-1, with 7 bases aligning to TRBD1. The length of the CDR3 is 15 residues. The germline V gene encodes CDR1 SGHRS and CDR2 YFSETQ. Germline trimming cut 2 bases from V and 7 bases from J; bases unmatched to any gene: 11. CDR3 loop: CASSLEAGGEDEAFF. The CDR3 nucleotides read TGCGCCAGCAGCTTAGAGGCAGGGGGAGAGGATGAAGCTTTCTTT.

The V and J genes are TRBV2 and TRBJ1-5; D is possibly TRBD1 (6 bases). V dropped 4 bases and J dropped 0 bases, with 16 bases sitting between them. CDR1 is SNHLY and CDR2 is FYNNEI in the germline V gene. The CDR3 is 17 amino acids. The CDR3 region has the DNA TGTGCCAGCAGTGGAAATGGACAGACCTATAGCAATCAGCCCCAGCATTTT. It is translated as CASSGNGQTYSNQPQHF. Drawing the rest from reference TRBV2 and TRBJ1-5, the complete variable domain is EPEVTQTPSHQVTQMGQEVILRCVPISNHLYFYWYRQILGQKVEFLVSFYNNEISEKSEIFDDQFSVERPDGSNFTLKIRSTKLEDSAMYFCASSGNGQTYSNQPQHFGDGTRLSIL.

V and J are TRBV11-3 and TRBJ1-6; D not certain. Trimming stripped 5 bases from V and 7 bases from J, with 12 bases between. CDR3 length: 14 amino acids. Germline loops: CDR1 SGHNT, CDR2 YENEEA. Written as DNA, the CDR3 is TGTGCCAGCAGCGGTGCCCAGGAGAATTCACCCCTCCACTTT. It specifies CASSGAQENSPLHF.

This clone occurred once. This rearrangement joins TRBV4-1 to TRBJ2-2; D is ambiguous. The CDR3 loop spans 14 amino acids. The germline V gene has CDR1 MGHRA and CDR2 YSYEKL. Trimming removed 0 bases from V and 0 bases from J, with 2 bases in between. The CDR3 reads CASSQEANTGELFF. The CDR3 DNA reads TGCGCCAGCAGCCAAGAGGCGAACACCGGGGAGCTGTTTTTT.

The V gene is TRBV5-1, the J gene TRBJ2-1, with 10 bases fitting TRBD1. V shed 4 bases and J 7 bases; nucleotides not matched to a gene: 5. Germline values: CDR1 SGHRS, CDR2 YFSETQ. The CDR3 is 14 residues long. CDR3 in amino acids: CASSRGQGRNEQFF. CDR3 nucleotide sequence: TGCGCCAGCAGCCGGGGACAGGGGAGGAATGAGCAGTTCTTC.

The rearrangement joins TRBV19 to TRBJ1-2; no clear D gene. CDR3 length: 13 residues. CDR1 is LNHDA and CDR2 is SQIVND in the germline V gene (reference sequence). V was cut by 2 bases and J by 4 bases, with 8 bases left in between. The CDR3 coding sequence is TGTGCCAGTAGTATACGGGGAGCCTATGGCTACACCTTC. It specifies CASSIRGAYGYTF.

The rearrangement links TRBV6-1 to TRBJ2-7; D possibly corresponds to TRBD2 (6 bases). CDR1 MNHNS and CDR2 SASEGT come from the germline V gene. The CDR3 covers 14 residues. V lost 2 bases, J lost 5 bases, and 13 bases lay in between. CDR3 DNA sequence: TGTGCCAGCAGTGAAAGACCCCAGCGGGACGAGCAGTACTTC. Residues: CASSERPQRDEQYF.